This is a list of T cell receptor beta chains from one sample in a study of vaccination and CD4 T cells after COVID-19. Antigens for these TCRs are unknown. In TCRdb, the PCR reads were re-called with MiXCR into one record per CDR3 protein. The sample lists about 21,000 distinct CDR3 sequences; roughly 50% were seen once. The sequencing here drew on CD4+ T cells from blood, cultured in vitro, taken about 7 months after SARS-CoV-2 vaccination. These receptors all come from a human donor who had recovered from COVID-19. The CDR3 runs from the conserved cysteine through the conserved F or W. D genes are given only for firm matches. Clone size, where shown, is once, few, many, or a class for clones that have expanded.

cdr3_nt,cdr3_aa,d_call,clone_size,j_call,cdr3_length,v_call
TGTGCCAGCAGCCTCACCAGGGCTCGGGGAGGTCAGCCCCAGCATTTT,CASSLTRARGGQPQHF,-,-,TRBJ1-5,16,TRBV7-6
TGTGCCAGCAGGGCAGGTGACTACTACGAGCAGTACTTC,CASRAGDYYEQYF,-,few,TRBJ2-7,13,TRBV27
TGTGCCAGCAGCTACGAGCGGGAAAAACCTCAAGACTTC,CASSYEREKPQDF,TRBD2,once,TRBJ2-7,13,TRBV7-2
TGCGCCAGCAGCCCCTGGACAGGGACTGCGAACGAGCAGTACTTC,CASSPWTGTANEQYF,TRBD1,-,TRBJ2-7,15,TRBV4-1
TGCAGTGCTAGGGACAGGTACTACGAGCAGTACTTC,CSARDRYYEQYF,TRBD1,-,TRBJ2-7,12,TRBV20-1
TGTGCCAGCAGCTTAGAGGAAGGCAGGGGGTTCACAGATACGCAGTATTTT,CASSLEEGRGFTDTQYF,TRBD1,-,TRBJ2-3,17,TRBV7-6
TGTGCCAGCAGCTTAGGGGGGCCCCAGCATTTT,CASSLGGPQHF,-,-,TRBJ1-5,11,TRBV7-2
TGCAGTGCTATCCTAACTAGCGACCAAGAGACCCAGTACTTC,CSAILTSDQETQYF,TRBD2,few,TRBJ2-5,14,TRBV20-1
TGCGCCAGCAGCCCCGGACAGGCAAATAACTATGGCTACACCTTC,CASSPGQANNYGYTF,TRBD1,-,TRBJ1-2,15,TRBV4-1
TGTGCCAGCAACCCACAGGGGGCTGCCTACAATGAGCAGTTCTTC,CASNPQGAAYNEQFF,TRBD1,-,TRBJ2-1,15,TRBV19
TGTGCCAGCACTCGCAGGACAGGGTTGGGCTACACCTTC,CASTRRTGLGYTF,TRBD1,-,TRBJ1-2,13,TRBV6-2/TRBV6-3
TGTGCCAGCAGGAGGGACTACTCCTACGAGCAGTACTTC,CASRRDYSYEQYF,TRBD2,-,TRBJ2-7,13,TRBV6-1
TGCAGTGCTAGAGTTCGGGTGGGGTACTCTGGAAACACCATATATTTT,CSARVRVGYSGNTIYF,-,once,TRBJ1-3,16,TRBV20-1
TGTGCCACCATGGGAGCTGGAAACACCATATATTTT,CATMGAGNTIYF,-,-,TRBJ1-3,12,TRBV28
TGTGCGGCTGCAGGGTCCCCTAACAATGAGCAGTTCTTC,CAAAGSPNNEQFF,-,medium-sized,TRBJ2-1,13,TRBV2
TGTGCCAGCTCACCGAGGGGGTTTGGCGGCAATGAGCAGTTCTTC,CASSPRGFGGNEQFF,-,-,TRBJ2-1,15,TRBV18
TGTGCCAGCAGCTTAGTAGTGTCAGGGGGCAATGGCTACACCTTC,CASSLVVSGGNGYTF,TRBD1,few,TRBJ1-2,15,TRBV7-9
TGTGCCAGCAGGTACCGGGACAGGGAGTATCAGCCCCAGCATTTT,CASRYRDREYQPQHF,TRBD1,-,TRBJ1-5,15,TRBV28
TGTGCCACCAGTGATACAACAGGGAGGCCCCAGCATTTT,CATSDTTGRPQHF,-,-,TRBJ1-5,13,TRBV24-1
TGTGCCAGCAGCCAAGACGAGGGCTACCCAGATACGCAGTATTTT,CASSQDEGYPDTQYF,-,-,TRBJ2-3,15,TRBV4-2
TGCAGTGCTAGTGCAGTGGGTGGGGAGACCCAGTACTTC,CSASAVGGETQYF,-,few,TRBJ2-5,13,TRBV20-1
TGCAGTGCTAGAGATGCGGCGGGGGAGGAGACCCAGTACTTC,CSARDAAGEETQYF,TRBD2,-,TRBJ2-5,14,TRBV20-1
TGTGCCACCAGCAGAGGTGGCGATTCCCTGGGCTACACCTTC,CATSRGGDSLGYTF,-,few,TRBJ1-2,14,TRBV15
TGTGCCAGCAGCTTAGATATCGGGACAGATACGCAGTATTTT,CASSLDIGTDTQYF,-,once,TRBJ2-3,14,TRBV7-2
TGTGCCACCAGCAGATTCGGGACGAATGCCTACGAGCAGTACTTC,CATSRFGTNAYEQYF,-,few,TRBJ2-7,15,TRBV15
TGTGCCAGCAGCCCTGGGGTCAAGAACACTGAAGCTTTCTTT,CASSPGVKNTEAFF,-,-,TRBJ1-1,14,TRBV14
TGTGCCAGCAGCTTAAACGGGGGCAATGAGCAGTTCTTC,CASSLNGGNEQFF,-,many,TRBJ2-1,13,TRBV7-3
TGCAGTGCTACGGGGGAAAATTACAATGAGCAGTTCTTC,CSATGENYNEQFF,-,-,TRBJ2-1,13,TRBV20-1
TGTGCCAGCAGCGCGGGACAGGGCATCTACGAGCAGTACTTC,CASSAGQGIYEQYF,TRBD1,-,TRBJ2-7,14,TRBV9
TGTGCCACCAGTCACACACCGCATTACGGACAGGGTAATTCAGAGACCCAGTACTTC,CATSHTPHYGQGNSETQYF,TRBD1,-,TRBJ2-5,19,TRBV24-1
TGTGCCAGCAGCTTCTACTACGAGCAGTACTTC,CASSFYYEQYF,-,-,TRBJ2-7,11,TRBV7-2
TGTGCCAGCAGCTTAGGGCGGGGGGGCCATCCGATTTCCTACAATGAGCAGTTCTTC,CASSLGRGGHPISYNEQFF,TRBD2,-,TRBJ2-1,19,TRBV7-3
TGCAGTGCTAGTGCCGGGACAGGGCCCTATGGCTACACCTTC,CSASAGTGPYGYTF,TRBD1,few,TRBJ1-2,14,TRBV20-1
TGTGCCATCAGATCTTCGGGGGACCAAGAGACCCAGTACTTC,CAIRSSGDQETQYF,-,-,TRBJ2-5,14,TRBV10-3
TGTGCCAGCAGCTTATTCGGGACAGTTACAGATACGCAGTATTTT,CASSLFGTVTDTQYF,TRBD1,-,TRBJ2-3,15,TRBV7-3
TGTGCCAGCAGCTTTGTAACGGGACAGGGCTCCTACGAGCAGTACTTC,CASSFVTGQGSYEQYF,TRBD1,-,TRBJ2-7,16,TRBV7-9